A single T cell receptor (beta chain) is shown here with its context. The antigen is undetermined. These data are taken from a study of cytomegalovirus exposure and HLA in healthy donors. Findings and caveats of the study: The authors later linked a missense DCLRE1C variant to TCR beta V- and J-gene trimming.

From germline, CDR1 is SNHLY and CDR2 FYNNEI. The CDR3 totals 14 residues. V lost 2 bases to trimming and J lost 7 bases, with 14 bases between them. The PCR ran on 60 Vbeta and 13 Jbeta primers. Measured with immunoSEQ multiplex PCR; TCRdb has only the in-frame clones, and not every one. This table has more than 45,000 clones, roughly 80% appearing once. V gene TRBV2 combines with J gene TRBJ2-5; the D gene is possibly TRBD1 (5 bases). The sample comprised PBMCs. The sequence was obtained from a woman aged 40 to 55 in good health and CMV-seropositive. CDR3 region: CASSERGNGRTQYF. The DNA for the CDR3 is TGTGCCAGCAGTGAAAGGGGCAACGGGCGGACCCAGTACTTC.